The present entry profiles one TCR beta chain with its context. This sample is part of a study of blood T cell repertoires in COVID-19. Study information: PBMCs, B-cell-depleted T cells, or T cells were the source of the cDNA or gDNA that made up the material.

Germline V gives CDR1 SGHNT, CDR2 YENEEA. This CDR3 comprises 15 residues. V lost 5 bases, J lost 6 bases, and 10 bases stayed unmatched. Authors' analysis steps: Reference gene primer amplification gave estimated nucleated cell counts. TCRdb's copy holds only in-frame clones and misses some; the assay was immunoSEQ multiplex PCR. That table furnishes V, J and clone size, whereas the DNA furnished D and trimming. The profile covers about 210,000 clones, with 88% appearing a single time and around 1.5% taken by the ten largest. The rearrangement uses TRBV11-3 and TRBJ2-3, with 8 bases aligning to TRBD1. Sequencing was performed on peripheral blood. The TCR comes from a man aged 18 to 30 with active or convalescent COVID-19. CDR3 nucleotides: TGTGCCAGCAGCCCGACCCAGGGGGCTCGGGATACGCAGTATTTT. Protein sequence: CASSPTQGARDTQYF.